A single sample gave rise to the 11 T cell receptor beta chains below, sequenced in a study of beta chain features in type 1 diabetes. What was sequenced were expressed TCRB transcripts, since all of the isolated RNA had been reverse transcribed. The repertoire was sequenced with immunoSEQ multiplex PCR; TCRdb's copy has only in-frame clones and lacks some. The data contain about 230,000 clones, roughly 17% of them seen just once; the ten biggest clones take up about 0.085%. Study findings and constraints: Type 1 diabetes patients showed a moderate but significant shortening of TCRB CDR3s in all four CD4+ subsets.

Antigen specificity for these receptors is unknown. Sequenced sample: naive CD4+ T cells from blood. All receptors derive from a man aged 25-40 years with type 1 diabetes.

This clone turned up a few times. The chain recombines TRBV10-3 with TRBJ2-1; D remains unclear. The germline V gene encodes CDR1 ENHRY and CDR2 SYGVKD. Trimming shortened V by 4 bases and J by 0 bases, and 7 bases separated the two germline ends. The CDR3 is 14 residues long. CDR3 DNA sequence: TGTGCCATCAGTGGAGACAACTCCTACAATGAGCAGTTCTTC. Residues: CAISGDNSYNEQFF.

This sequence joins TRBV14 and TRBJ2-5; weak D call: TRBD1 (6 bases). From germline, CDR1 is SGHDN and CDR2 FVKESK. The CDR3 runs to 15 residues. The V end lost 6 bases, the J end lost 5 bases, and 19 bases lay between the germline ends. The CDR3 nucleotides read TGTGCCAGCAGACGTCAGGGGACCCGGTTGGAGACCCAGTACTTC. Protein: CASRRQGTRLETQYF. Full variable domain (outside the CDR3, taken from reference TRBV14 and TRBJ2-5): EAGVTQFPSHSVIEKGQTVTLRCDPISGHDNLYWYRRVMGKEIKFLLHFVKESKQDESGMPNNRFLAERTGGTYSTLKVQPAELEDSGVYFCASRRQGTRLETQYFGPGTRLLVL.

The V gene is TRBV6-5, the J gene TRBJ2-7; D unresolved. The CDR3 consists of 13 residues. The germline CDR1 and CDR2 sequences are MNHEY and SVGAGI. Trimming left V 8 bases short and J 6 bases short, with 17 bases between. The CDR3 spells CASQLLVWGEQYF. CDR3 in DNA: TGTGCCAGCCAGTTACTCGTATGGGGCGAGCAGTACTTC.

The chain uses TRBV18 and TRBJ1-5; D remains unclear. CDR3 length equals 14 residues. From germline, CDR1 is KGHSH and CDR2 LQKENI. Trimming took 4 bases from V and 7 from J, leaving 14 bases between them. CDR3 sequence (DNA): TGTGCCAGCTCACAGGAGACATCCTTGCAGCCCCAGCATTTT. Encoded protein: CASSQETSLQPQHF. The entire variable domain, with the rest obtained from reference TRBV18 and TRBJ1-5, is as follows: NAGVMQNPRHLVRRRGQEARLRCSPMKGHSHVYWYRQLPEEGLKFMVYLQKENIIDESGMPKERFSAEFPKEGPSILRIQQVVRGDSAAYFCASSQETSLQPQHFGDGTRLSIL.

This clone was observed a single time. This sequence joins TRBV28 and TRBJ2-3, with 8 bases that match TRBD2. Germline-derived CDR1 and CDR2 are MDHEN and SYDVKM. This CDR3 comprises 15 residues. V trimming: 7 bases; J trimming: 1 base; junction bases outside the gene matches: 7. CDR3 region: CASTDPAGGTDTQYF. CDR3 in DNA: TGTGCCAGCACCGATCCAGCGGGAGGCACAGATACGCAGTATTTT.

This clone was seen only a few times. The rearrangement links TRBV29-1 to TRBJ2-7, with D perhaps TRBD1 (5 bases). Deletions cut 4 bases from V and 5 bases from J, with 15 bases between. The germline V gene has CDR1 SQVTM and CDR2 ANQGSEA. This CDR3 is built from 13 residues. CDR3 DNA: TGCAGCGTTGGGACAACCTTTTTCGACGAGCAGTACTTC. This gives the protein CSVGTTFFDEQYF.

This chain connects TRBV30 to TRBJ1-4; D is uncertain. V gave up 8 bases and J gave up 8 bases, with 12 bases separating them. Germline V CDR1 and CDR2: GTSNPN, SVGIG (reference sequence). The CDR3 consists of 11 residues. The CDR3 DNA sequence: TGTGCCGGGCCACTGGGGGAAAAACTGTTTTTT. This sequence encodes CAGPLGEKLFF.

The chain has TRBV18 and TRBJ2-1; D gene ambiguous. Trimming shortened V by 6 bases and J by 6 bases, and 12 bases separated the two germline ends. This CDR3 spans 13 amino acids. CDR1 KGHSH and CDR2 LQKENI come from the germline V gene. For the CDR3, the DNA is TGTGCCAGCTCCCTCGATCCCCTCAATGAGCAGTTCTTC. Encoded protein: CASSLDPLNEQFF.

This sequence joins TRBV6-1 and TRBJ2-7; 7 bases align to TRBD1. V lost 5 bases and J lost 3; bases outside the gene matches: 4. Germline loops: CDR1 MNHNS, CDR2 SASEGT. The CDR3 covers 13 residues. CDR3 in amino acids: CASSPGQNYEQYF. The CDR3 bases are TGTGCCAGCAGTCCGGGACAGAACTACGAGCAGTACTTC.

This clone has a handful of counts. J is TRBJ2-1 and V is TRBV14; possibly TRBD1 or TRBD2 for D (5 bases each). Germline CDR1 and CDR2: SGHDN and FVKESK. The CDR3 sequence is 15 residues long. Trimming shortened V by 4 bases and J by 4 bases, and 14 bases separated the two germline ends. The CDR3 region is CASSPSWGGYNEQFF. CDR3 sequence (DNA): TGTGCCAGCAGCCCATCCTGGGGCGGGTACAATGAGCAGTTCTTC.

V usage is TRBV15 and J usage is TRBJ2-1; 10 bases are a match to TRBD2. Germline V CDR1 and CDR2: LNHNV, YYDKDF (reference sequence). Trimming took 1 base from V and 10 from J; bases not matched to a gene: 7. The CDR3 contains 15 residues. The CDR3 DNA reads as TGTGCCACCAGCAGAGGCCTAGCGGGAGTGGCCGAGCAGTTCTTC. It encodes CATSRGLAGVAEQFF.